There are a few counts of the clone carrying this T cell receptor beta chain. Antigen specificity is unknown. The source of the sample is a study of identical twins. TCRdb fed the 5' RACE reads into MiXCR, producing one record per CDR3 protein. The sample holds some 600,000 distinct CDR3 sequences, 7.1% seen once. Trimming left V 6 bases short and J 0 bases short, with 14 bases between. Germline CDR1 is SNHLY and CDR2 is FYNNEI. The CDR3 is made up of 15 amino acids. Study-level results: These conclusions were based on statistical analysis (cross-sectional, not following the same donors). Out-of-frame alpha sequences common to twins exhibited a surplus of low generation probability.

The same specimen was also included in a second study, on yellow fever vaccine responses in identical twins. From that study: As reported, the vaccine T cell response of twins seemed partly convergent and partly personalized.

This sequence was found in a woman aged 18-30 years in good health. V gene TRBV2 combines with J gene TRBJ1-1, with D maybe TRBD1 (5 bases). The sequenced material came from PBMCs. The CDR3 nucleotides read TGTGCCAGCAGCCCCGGGGGGGGAATGAACACTGAAGCTTTCTTT. Amino acids: CASSPGGGMNTEAFF.